Below are 30 T cell receptor beta chains sequenced from a single sample in a study of vaccination and CD4 T cells after COVID-19. Researchers used the Oncomine TCR Beta short-read assay to sequence DNA from cultured CD4+ T cells. TCRdb re-called the PCR reads with MiXCR, one entry per CDR3 protein. Of over 15,000 distinct CDR3 sequences listed, about 40% are singletons. Treatment defined: approximately 11-day PBMC culture with coronavirus spike peptide pools or control peptides (ViraFEST assay). These receptors have no identified antigens. Sample: CD4+ T cells from blood, cultured in vitro. These receptors came from a human donor who had recovered from COVID-19.

This chain links TRBV29-1 with TRBJ2-3; D call uncertain. The CDR3 is 12 amino acids. Trimming pared 7 bases from V and 7 bases from J, leaving 15 bases between. The germline gives CDR1 SQVTM, CDR2 ANQGSEA. The CDR3 DNA follows: TGCAGCGCCGCATTCGCGGCAAATACGCAGTATTTT. As protein: CSAAFAANTQYF.

In its sample, this clonotype was seen once. The chain carries TRBV30 and TRBJ2-5; 11 bases line up with TRBD2. Germline CDR1 reads GTSNPN; CDR2 reads SVGIG (reference sequence). V gave up 3 bases and J gave up 2 bases; unmatched junction bases: 5. The CDR3 length is 15 residues. CDR3 residues: CAWSPGLAAQETQYF. The DNA of the CDR3 is TGTGCCTGGAGCCCGGGACTAGCGGCGCAAGAGACCCAGTACTTC.

The chain links TRBV7-6 to TRBJ2-1; 11 bases match TRBD2. Germline CDR1 SGHVS, CDR2 FNYEAQ. Trimming removed 4 bases from V and 7 bases from J; junction bases left unmatched: 6. The CDR3 runs 15 residues. The CDR3 here is CASSSLAGGRNEQFF. CDR3 in DNA: TGTGCCAGCAGCTCCCTAGCGGGAGGAAGGAATGAGCAGTTCTTC.

The J gene is TRBJ1-5, the V gene TRBV7-2; a possible D gene is TRBD1 (5 bases). This CDR3 region has 15 residues. CDR1 is SGHTA, CDR2 FQGNSA, per germline. The V gene lost 2 bases and the J gene lost 6 bases, with 14 bases spanning the gap. Here the CDR3 reads CASSLMSGDGQPQHF. The DNA of the CDR3 is TGTGCCAGCAGCTTAATGTCGGGGGACGGTCAGCCCCAGCATTTT. Looking up the rest from reference TRBV7-2 and TRBJ1-5 gives the full variable domain: GAGVSQSPSNKVTEKGKDVELRCDPISGHTALYWYRQSLGQGLEFLIYFQGNSAPDKSGLPSDRFSAERTGGSVSTLTIQRTQQEDSAVYLCASSLMSGDGQPQHFGDGTRLSIL.

This clonotype showed up just a few times. The chain combines TRBV4-1 with TRBJ1-1; the D gene is possibly TRBD1 (5 bases). Germline CDR1 is MGHRA and CDR2 is YSYEKL. The CDR3 covers 17 residues. V lost 2 bases to trimming and J lost 6 bases, with 22 bases between them. The CDR3 here is CASSQPYNYDSDSEAFF. The CDR3 coding sequence is TGCGCCAGCAGCCAACCCTACAATTACGACAGCGACTCTGAAGCTTTCTTT.

The V and J genes are TRBV2 and TRBJ2-5; D possibly matches TRBD1 or TRBD2 (5 bases each). Germline V gives CDR1 SNHLY, CDR2 FYNNEI. The ends were cut back, 1 base at V and 1 base at J, with 16 bases in the middle. The CDR3 extends over 17 amino acids. CDR3 sequence: CASSEGGSRRPQETQYF. The CDR3 DNA follows: TGTGCCAGCAGTGAAGGGGGGAGTCGTCGACCCCAAGAGACCCAGTACTTC.

The chain combines TRBV6-5 with TRBJ2-7, with D possibly TRBD1 on 5 matching bases. The CDR3 spans 18 residues. Trimming shortened V by 2 bases and J by 4 bases, and 24 bases separated the two germline ends. CDR1 and CDR2 from the germline V gene are MNHEY and SVGAGI. The CDR3 loop reads CASSYTGHSTLALYEQYF. The CDR3 nucleotides read TGTGCCAGCAGTTACACCGGACATAGCACCCTTGCCTTGTACGAGCAGTACTTC.

J is TRBJ1-3 and V is TRBV10-3, with D hard to call. V lost 3 bases and J lost 2, with 8 bases in between. The V gene's germline CDR1 is ENHRY and CDR2 SYGVKD. The CDR3 runs 14 residues. CDR3 in amino acids: CAISDRSAGNTIYF. The CDR3 DNA reads as TGTGCCATCAGTGACCGGAGCGCTGGAAACACCATATATTTT.

The chain has TRBV15 and TRBJ2-5; D remains unclear. V lost 0 bases and J 1 base, leaving 15 bases between the germline ends. Germline V CDR1 and CDR2: LNHNV, YYDKDF (reference sequence). This CDR3 region has 17 residues. The CDR3: CATSRDPFVETQETQYF. The CDR3 DNA reads as TGTGCCACCAGCAGAGATCCGTTCGTAGAGACCCAAGAGACCCAGTACTTC.

CDR3 sequence: CASTARGDEQYF. The CDR3 region has the DNA TGTGCCAGCACCGCCAGGGGGGACGAGCAGTACTTC. This chain connects TRBV6-1 to TRBJ2-7, with D perhaps TRBD1 (7 bases). Germline values: CDR1 MNHNS, CDR2 SASEGT. The ends were cut back, 7 bases at V and 5 bases at J, with 12 bases in the middle. This CDR3 has 12 amino acids.

This clonotype was seen more than once but under ten times. V is TRBV20-1 and J is TRBJ2-1; 8 bases agree with TRBD2. In germline, CDR1 is DFQATT, CDR2 SNEGSKA (reference sequence). CDR3 length equals 13 residues. V shed 5 bases, J shed 6 bases, and the junction held 6 bases outside the gene matches. CDR3 loop: CSASPTSANEQFF. CDR3 nucleotides: TGCAGTGCTTCCCCGACTAGCGCCAATGAGCAGTTCTTC.

The rearrangement links TRBV20-1 to TRBJ1-5; D unresolved. CDR3 length: 13 residues. With 3 bases removed from V and 1 base from J, the gap between germline ends came to 7 bases. Germline CDR1 reads DFQATT; CDR2 reads SNEGSKA (reference sequence). CDR3 amino acids: CSARGVSNQPQHF. In nucleotides, the CDR3 is TGCAGTGCTAGGGGTGTCAGCAATCAGCCCCAGCATTTT.

This clonotype was seen a handful of times. V and J are TRBV5-4 and TRBJ2-1; 14 bases align to TRBD2. The CDR3 spans 15 residues. The junction had 8 bases not matched to a gene; V was cut back by 5 bases and J by 10 bases. Germline V gene data show CDR1 as SGHNT and CDR2 as YYREEE (reference sequence). In DNA form, the CDR3 reads TGTGCCAGCAGTTTCGCGACTAGCGGGAGGGAGGAGCAGTTCTTC. It codes for CASSFATSGREEQFF.

The chain is built from TRBV6-2 or TRBV6-3 and TRBJ1-5; D not certain. The V gene's germline CDR1 is MNHEY and CDR2 SVGEGT. The CDR3 is made up of 16 amino acids. Trimming cost V 0 bases and J 5 bases, with 14 bases left between them. Here the CDR3 DNA reads TGTGCCAGCAGTTACTCTTTCGCCAGATGGGATCAGCCCCAGCATTTT. It specifies CASSYSFARWDQPQHF.

The genes are TRBV10-2 and TRBJ2-3, with a tentative D call TRBD2 (6 bases). This CDR3 spans 14 amino acids. V was shortened by 0 bases and J by 4 bases, with 8 bases between the two germline ends. The germline CDR1 and CDR2 sequences are WSHSY and SAAADI. The CDR3 coding sequence is TGCGCCAGCAGTGAGTCGGAGGGGTCAGATACGCAGTATTTT. Translated: CASSESEGSDTQYF.

A few counts support this clonotype. DNA for the CDR3: TGTGCCAGCAGTCCCGACAGGGGCACTGAAGCTTTCTTT. Its protein product is CASSPDRGTEAFF. The chain combines TRBV27 with TRBJ1-1; 8 positions match TRBD1. The CDR3 has 13 residues. Germline V gene data show CDR1 as MNHEY and CDR2 as SMNVEV (reference sequence). J gave up 4 bases and V 5 bases, and 3 bases lay outside the gene matches.

This chain connects TRBV12-3 or TRBV12-4 to TRBJ2-3; 9 bases line up with TRBD2. This CDR3 comprises 14 residues. J gave up 5 bases and V 4 bases, and 4 bases lay outside the gene matches. The CDR3 here is CASSSTSGGDTQYF. Written as DNA, the CDR3 is TGTGCCAGCAGTTCGACTAGCGGAGGAGATACGCAGTATTTT.

The chain uses TRBV10-3 and TRBJ2-7; possible D gene TRBD1, 5 bases. This CDR3 region has 14 residues. Deletions cut 3 bases from V and 5 bases from J, with 14 bases between. Germline CDR1 ENHRY, CDR2 SYGVKD. The CDR3 DNA follows: TGTGCCATCAGTGAACGGCAGGGCGGTGACGAGCAGTACTTC. This gives the protein CAISERQGGDEQYF.

V and J are TRBV28 and TRBJ2-7; TRBD1 aligns across 8 bases. V shed 7 bases, J shed 6 bases, and the junction held 17 bases outside the gene matches. The CDR3 has 16 amino acids. Germline V gene lookup returns CDR1 MDHEN and CDR2 SYDVKM. DNA for the CDR3: TGTGCCAGCAACCTCTCCCTGGACAGGGCAGGTGGCGAGCAGTACTTC. Amino acids: CASNLSLDRAGGEQYF.

This clonotype came up a few times. V gene TRBV6-1 combines with J gene TRBJ2-7; 9 bases are shared with TRBD1. Germline V lookup: CDR1 MNHNS, CDR2 SASEGT. The CDR3 totals 13 residues. V lost 5 bases and J lost 9; bases outside the gene matches: 8. The CDR3 reads CASSPGQGFGQYF. The DNA of the CDR3 is TGTGCCAGCAGTCCGGGACAGGGATTCGGGCAGTACTTC.

This sequence joins TRBV2 and TRBJ2-3; D could derive from TRBD1 or TRBD2 (5 bases each). Trimming removed 6 bases at V and 3 bases at J, with 13 bases between. Germline loops: CDR1 SNHLY, CDR2 FYNNEI. CDR3 length equals 14 residues. The CDR3 nucleotides are TGTGCCAGCAGGGGGGACGCAGGGACAGATACGCAGTATTTT. It translates to CASRGDAGTDTQYF.

The chain uses TRBV20-1 and TRBJ2-2; D is possibly TRBD1 or TRBD2 (5 bases each). Germline values: CDR1 DFQATT, CDR2 SNEGSKA (reference sequence). The CDR3 covers 16 residues. V lost 6 bases to trimming and J lost 3 bases, with 20 bases between them. The CDR3 nucleotides read TGCAGTGCAAGTGGGCCGGGACGTTTCTACACCGGGGAGCTGTTTTTT. Translated, it gives CSASGPGRFYTGELFF.

CDR3 residues: CAWSPPRQDYGYTF. The CDR3 DNA is TGTGCCTGGAGTCCGCCTCGACAGGACTATGGCTACACCTTC. The rearrangement uses TRBV30 and TRBJ1-2; maybe TRBD1 (6 bases). V was clipped by 2 bases and J by 3 bases, with 13 bases between them. Germline CDR1 is GTSNPN and CDR2 is SVGIG (reference sequence). The CDR3 consists of 14 residues. Filled out from reference TRBV30 and TRBJ1-2, the complete variable domain reads SQTIHQWPATLVQPVGSPLSLECTVEGTSNPNLYWYRQAAGRGLQLLFYSVGIGQISSEVPQNLSASRPQDRQFILSSKKLLLSDSGFYLCAWSPPRQDYGYTFGSGTRLTVV.

The J gene is TRBJ2-1, the V gene TRBV20-1; no reliable D call. Trimming left V 0 bases short and J 10 bases short, with 7 bases between. Germline V lookup: CDR1 DFQATT, CDR2 SNEGSKA (reference sequence). This CDR3 is built from 11 residues. CDR3 sequence (DNA): TGCAGTGCTAGAGACGCTTACGAGCAGTTCTTC. Protein: CSARDAYEQFF.

V and J are TRBV14 and TRBJ1-2; 7 bases map to TRBD1. Germline CDR1 is SGHDN and CDR2 is FVKESK. This CDR3 has 13 amino acids. Unmatched junction bases numbered 3, after V lost 8 bases and J lost 0 bases. The CDR3 spells CASGQDPNYGYTF. The CDR3 DNA sequence: TGTGCCAGCGGACAGGATCCTAACTATGGCTACACCTTC.

This clonotype was counted between two and nine times. This rearrangement joins TRBV19 to TRBJ1-5; 8 positions match TRBD1. The CDR3 has 15 residues. In germline, CDR1 is LNHDA, CDR2 SQIVND (reference sequence). V gave up 5 bases and J gave up 5 bases; unmatched junction bases: 8. The CDR3 nucleotides read TGTGCCAGTAGTGCTTGGACAGGGCGGTATCAGCCCCAGCATTTT. Translation: CASSAWTGRYQPQHF.

The V and J genes are TRBV3-1 and TRBJ1-1, with 10 bases aligning to TRBD1. The CDR3 extends over 12 amino acids. CDR1 LGHDT and CDR2 YNNKEL come from the germline V gene (reference sequence). V was clipped by 4 bases and J by 11 bases; unmatched bases: 4. For the CDR3, the DNA is TGTGCCAGCAGCCGGACAGGGGGGGGCGCTTTCTTT. Translation: CASSRTGGGAFF.

In its sample, this clonotype was seen a few times. This chain uses TRBV2 with TRBJ1-1; the match to TRBD1 covers 11 bases. This CDR3 has 14 residues. V was pared by 11 bases and J by 4 bases, with 9 bases of the junction left unmatched. Germline CDR1 SNHLY, CDR2 FYNNEI. The DNA of the CDR3 is TGTGCCCGAGACCGGGGACAGGGGGGCACTGAAGCTTTCTTT. Translation: CARDRGQGGTEAFF. Full variable domain (rest looked up from reference TRBV2 and TRBJ1-1): EPEVTQTPSHQVTQMGQEVILRCVPISNHLYFYWYRQILGQKVEFLVSFYNNEISEKSEIFDDQFSVERPDGSNFTLKIRSTKLEDSAMYFCARDRGQGGTEAFFGQGTRLTVV.

This clonotype was picked up a small number of times. The chain carries TRBV20-1 and TRBJ1-1; D not resolved. The CDR3 extends over 14 amino acids. V was shortened by 6 bases and J by 0 bases, with 14 bases between the two germline ends. Germline V lookup: CDR1 DFQATT, CDR2 SNEGSKA (reference sequence). CDR3 DNA sequence: TGCAGTGCCGAGCGACCGACGGTGAACACTGAAGCTTTCTTT. Its protein is CSAERPTVNTEAFF.

The chain has TRBV4-1 and TRBJ2-7, with 10 bases that match TRBD1. Germline V CDR1 and CDR2: MGHRA, YSYEKL. Unmatched junction bases numbered 6, after V lost 8 bases and J lost 2 bases. The CDR3 totals 14 residues. Written as DNA, the CDR3 is TGCGCCAGCTCGACAGGGGGCCGCACCTACGAGCAGTACTTC. It translates to CASSTGGRTYEQYF.